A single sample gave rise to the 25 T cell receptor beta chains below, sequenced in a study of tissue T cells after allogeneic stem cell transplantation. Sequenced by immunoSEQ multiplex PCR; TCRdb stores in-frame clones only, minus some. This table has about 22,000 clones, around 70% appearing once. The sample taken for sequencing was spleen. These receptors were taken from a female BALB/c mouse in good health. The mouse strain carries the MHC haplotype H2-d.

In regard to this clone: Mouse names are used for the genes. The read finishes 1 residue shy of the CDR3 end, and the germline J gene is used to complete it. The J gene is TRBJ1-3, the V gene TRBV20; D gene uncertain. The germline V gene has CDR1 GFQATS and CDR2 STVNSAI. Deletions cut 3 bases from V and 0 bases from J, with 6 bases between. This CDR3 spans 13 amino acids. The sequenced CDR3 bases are TGTGGTGCTAGTTACCGTTCTGGAAATACGCTCTAT. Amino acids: CGASYRSGNTLY. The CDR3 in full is CGASYRSGNTLYF.

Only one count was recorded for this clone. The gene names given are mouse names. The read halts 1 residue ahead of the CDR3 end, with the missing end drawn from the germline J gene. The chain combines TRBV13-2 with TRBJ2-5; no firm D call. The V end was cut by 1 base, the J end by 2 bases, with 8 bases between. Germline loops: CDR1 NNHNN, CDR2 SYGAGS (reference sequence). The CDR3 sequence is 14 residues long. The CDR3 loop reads CASGDSGAQDTQYF. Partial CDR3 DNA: TGTGCCAGCGGTGATTCGGGAGCCCAAGACACCCAGTAC.

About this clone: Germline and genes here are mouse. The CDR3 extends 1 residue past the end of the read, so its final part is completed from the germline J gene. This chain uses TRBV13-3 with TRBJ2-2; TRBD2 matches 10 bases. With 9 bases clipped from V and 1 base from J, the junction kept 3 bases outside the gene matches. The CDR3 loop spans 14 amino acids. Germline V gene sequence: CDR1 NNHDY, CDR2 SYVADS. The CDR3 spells CATRDWGNTGQLYF. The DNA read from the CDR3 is TGTGCCACCAGGGACTGGGGAAACACCGGGCAGCTCTAC.

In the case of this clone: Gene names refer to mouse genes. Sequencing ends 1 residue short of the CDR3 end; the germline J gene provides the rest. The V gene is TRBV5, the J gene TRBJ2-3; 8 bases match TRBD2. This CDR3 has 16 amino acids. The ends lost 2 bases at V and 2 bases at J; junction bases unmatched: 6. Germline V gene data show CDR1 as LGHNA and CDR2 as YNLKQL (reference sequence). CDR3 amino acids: CASSQRLGGVAETLYF. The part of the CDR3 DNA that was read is TGTGCCAGCAGCCAAAGGCTGGGGGGTGTTGCAGAAACGCTGTAT.

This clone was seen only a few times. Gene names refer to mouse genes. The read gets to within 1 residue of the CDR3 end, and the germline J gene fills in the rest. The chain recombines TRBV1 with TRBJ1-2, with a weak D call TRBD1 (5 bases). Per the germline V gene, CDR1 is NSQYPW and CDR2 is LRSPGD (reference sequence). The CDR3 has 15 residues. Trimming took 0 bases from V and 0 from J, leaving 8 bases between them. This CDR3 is CTCSADGGANSDYTF. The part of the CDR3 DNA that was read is TGCACCTGCAGTGCAGATGGGGGGGCAAACTCCGACTACACC.

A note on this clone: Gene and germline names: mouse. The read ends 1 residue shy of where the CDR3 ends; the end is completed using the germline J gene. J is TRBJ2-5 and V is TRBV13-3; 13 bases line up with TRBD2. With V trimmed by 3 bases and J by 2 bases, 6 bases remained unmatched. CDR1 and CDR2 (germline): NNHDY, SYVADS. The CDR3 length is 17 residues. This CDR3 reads CASSGGLGGRRQDTQYF. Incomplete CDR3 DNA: TGTGCCAGCAGTGGCGGACTGGGGGGGCGCCGCCAAGACACCCAGTAC.

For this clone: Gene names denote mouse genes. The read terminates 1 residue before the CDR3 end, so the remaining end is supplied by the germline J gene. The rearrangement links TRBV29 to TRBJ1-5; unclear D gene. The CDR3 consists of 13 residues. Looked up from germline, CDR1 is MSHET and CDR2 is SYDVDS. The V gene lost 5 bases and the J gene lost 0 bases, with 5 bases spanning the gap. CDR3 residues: CASSGDNNQAPLF. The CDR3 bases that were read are TGTGCTAGCAGTGGGGATAACAACCAGGCTCCGCTT.

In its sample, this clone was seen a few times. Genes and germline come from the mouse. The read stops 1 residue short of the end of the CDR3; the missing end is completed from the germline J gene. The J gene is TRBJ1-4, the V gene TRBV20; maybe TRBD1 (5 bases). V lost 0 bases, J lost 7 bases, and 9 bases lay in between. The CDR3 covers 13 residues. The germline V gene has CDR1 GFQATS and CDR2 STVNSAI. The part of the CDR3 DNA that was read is TGTGGTGCTAGGGACAGGGTGGGCGAAAGATTATTT. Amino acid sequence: CGARDRVGERLF. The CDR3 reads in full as CGARDRVGERLFF. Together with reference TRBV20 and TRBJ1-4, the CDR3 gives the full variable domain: GALVYQYPRRTICKSGTSMRMECQAVGFQATSVAWYRQSPQKTFELIALSTVNSAIKYEQNFTQEKFPISHPNLSFSSMTVLNAYLEDRGLYLCGARDRVGERLFFGHGTKLSVL.

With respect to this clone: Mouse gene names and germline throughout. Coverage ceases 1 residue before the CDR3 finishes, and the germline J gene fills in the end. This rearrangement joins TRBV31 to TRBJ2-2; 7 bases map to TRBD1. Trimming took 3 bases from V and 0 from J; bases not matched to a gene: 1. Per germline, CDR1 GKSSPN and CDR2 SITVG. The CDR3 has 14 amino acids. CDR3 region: CAWSGTANTGQLYF. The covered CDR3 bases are TGTGCCTGGAGCGGGACAGCAAACACCGGGCAGCTCTAC.

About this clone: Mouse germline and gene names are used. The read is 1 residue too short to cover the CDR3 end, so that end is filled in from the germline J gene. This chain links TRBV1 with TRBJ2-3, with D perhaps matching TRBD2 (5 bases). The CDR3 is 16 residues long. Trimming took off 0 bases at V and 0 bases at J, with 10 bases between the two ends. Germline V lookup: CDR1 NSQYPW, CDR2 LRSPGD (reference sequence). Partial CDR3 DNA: TGCACCTGCAGTGCAGACGGCAGGACTAGTGCAGAAACGCTGTAT. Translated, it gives CTCSADGRTSAETLY. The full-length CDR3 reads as CTCSADGRTSAETLYF. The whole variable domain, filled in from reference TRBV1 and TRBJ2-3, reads VTLLEQNPRWRLVPRGQAVNLRCILKNSQYPWMSWYQQDLQKQLQWLFTLRSPGDKEVKSLPGADYLATRVTDTELRLQVANMSQGRTLYCTCSADGRTSAETLYFGSGTRLTVL.

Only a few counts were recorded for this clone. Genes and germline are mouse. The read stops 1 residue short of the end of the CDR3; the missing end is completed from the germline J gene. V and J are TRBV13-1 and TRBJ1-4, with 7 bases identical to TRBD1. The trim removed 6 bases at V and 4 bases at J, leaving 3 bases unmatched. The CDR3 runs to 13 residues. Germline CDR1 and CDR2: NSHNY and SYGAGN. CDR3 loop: CASTGTDNERLFF. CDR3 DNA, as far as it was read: TGTGCCAGCACCGGGACAGACAACGAAAGATTATTT.

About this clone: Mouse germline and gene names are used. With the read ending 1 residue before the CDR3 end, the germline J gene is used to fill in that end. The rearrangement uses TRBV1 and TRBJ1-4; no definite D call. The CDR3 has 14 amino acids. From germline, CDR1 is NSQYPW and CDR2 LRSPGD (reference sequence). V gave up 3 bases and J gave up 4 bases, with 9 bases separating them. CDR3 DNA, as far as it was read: TGCACCTGCAGTGCCTCCCGCAGCAACGAAAGATTATTT. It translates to CTCSASRSNERLF. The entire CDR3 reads CTCSASRSNERLFF.

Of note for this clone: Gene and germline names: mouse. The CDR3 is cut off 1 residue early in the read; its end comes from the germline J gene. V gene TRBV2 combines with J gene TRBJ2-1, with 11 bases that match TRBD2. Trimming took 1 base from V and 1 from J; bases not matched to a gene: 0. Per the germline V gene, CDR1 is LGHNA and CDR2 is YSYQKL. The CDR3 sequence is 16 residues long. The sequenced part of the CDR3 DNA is TGTGCCAGCAGCCAAGGGACTGGGGGGAACTATGCTGAGCAGTTC. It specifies CASSQGTGGNYAEQF. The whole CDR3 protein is CASSQGTGGNYAEQFF.

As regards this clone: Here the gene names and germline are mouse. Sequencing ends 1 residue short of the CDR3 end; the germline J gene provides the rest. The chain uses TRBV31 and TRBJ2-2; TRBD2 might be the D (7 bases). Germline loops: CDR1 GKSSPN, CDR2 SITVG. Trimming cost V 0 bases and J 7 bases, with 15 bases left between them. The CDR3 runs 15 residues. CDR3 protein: CAWSLEGGFLGQLYF. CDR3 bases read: TGTGCCTGGAGTCTAGAGGGGGGGTTTCTCGGGCAGCTCTAC. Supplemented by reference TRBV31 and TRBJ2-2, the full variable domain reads AQTIHQWPVAEIKAVGSPLSLGCTIKGKSSPNLYWYWQATGGTLQQLFYSITVGQVESVVQLNLSASRPKDDQFILSTEKLLLSHSGFYLCAWSLEGGFLGQLYFGEGSKLTVL.

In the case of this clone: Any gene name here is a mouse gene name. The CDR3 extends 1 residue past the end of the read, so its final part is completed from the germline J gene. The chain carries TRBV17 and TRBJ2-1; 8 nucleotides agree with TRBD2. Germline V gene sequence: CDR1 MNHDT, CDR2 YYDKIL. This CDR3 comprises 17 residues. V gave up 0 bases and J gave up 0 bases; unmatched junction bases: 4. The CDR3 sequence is CASSREGGGLNYAEQFF. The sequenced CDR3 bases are TGTGCTAGCAGTAGAGAAGGGGGGGGGCTTAACTATGCTGAGCAGTTC.

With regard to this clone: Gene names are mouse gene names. The CDR3 sequence is CASSPGNQDTQYF. CDR3 bases read: TGTGCCAGCAGCCCCGGGAACCAAGACACCCAGTAC. The V call is TRBV19, the J call TRBJ2-5; D is unresolved. The CDR3 end is not reached by the read, which stops 1 residue before it; the germline J gene fills it in. Trimming stripped 5 bases from V and 0 bases from J, with 7 bases between. CDR3 length: 13 residues. CDR1 and CDR2 (germline): FNHDT, SITEND (reference sequence).

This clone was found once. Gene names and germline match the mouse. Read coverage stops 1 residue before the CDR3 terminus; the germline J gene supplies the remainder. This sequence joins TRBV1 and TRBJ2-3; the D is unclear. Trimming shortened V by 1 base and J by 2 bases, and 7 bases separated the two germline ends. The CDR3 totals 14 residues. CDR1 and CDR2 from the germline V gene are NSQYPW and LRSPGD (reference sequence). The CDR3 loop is CTCSAGQLAETLYF. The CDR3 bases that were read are TGCACCTGCAGTGCAGGGCAGCTTGCAGAAACGCTGTAT. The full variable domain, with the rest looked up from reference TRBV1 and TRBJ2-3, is VTLLEQNPRWRLVPRGQAVNLRCILKNSQYPWMSWYQQDLQKQLQWLFTLRSPGDKEVKSLPGADYLATRVTDTELRLQVANMSQGRTLYCTCSAGQLAETLYFGSGTRLTVL.

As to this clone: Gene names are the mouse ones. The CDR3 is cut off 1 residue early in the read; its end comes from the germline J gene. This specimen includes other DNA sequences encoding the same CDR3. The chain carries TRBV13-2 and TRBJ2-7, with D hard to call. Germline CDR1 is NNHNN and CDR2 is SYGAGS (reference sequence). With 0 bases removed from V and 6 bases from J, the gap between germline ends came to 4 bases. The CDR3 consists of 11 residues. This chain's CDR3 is CASGDAREQYF. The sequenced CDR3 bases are TGTGCCAGCGGTGATGCTCGTGAACAGTAC.

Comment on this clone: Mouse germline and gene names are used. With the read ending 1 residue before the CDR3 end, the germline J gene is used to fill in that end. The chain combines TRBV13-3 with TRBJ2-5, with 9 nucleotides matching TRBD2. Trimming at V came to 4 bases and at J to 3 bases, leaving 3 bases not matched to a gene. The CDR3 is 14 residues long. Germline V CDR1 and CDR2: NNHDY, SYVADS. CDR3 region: CASSRLGVQDTQYF. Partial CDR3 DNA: TGTGCCAGCAGTCGACTGGGGGTTCAAGACACCCAGTAC.

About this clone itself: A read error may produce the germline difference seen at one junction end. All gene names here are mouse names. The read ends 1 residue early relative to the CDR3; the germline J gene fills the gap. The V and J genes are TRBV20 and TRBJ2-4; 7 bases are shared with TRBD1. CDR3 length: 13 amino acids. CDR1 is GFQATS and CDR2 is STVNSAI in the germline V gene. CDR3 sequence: CGARDSSQNTLYF. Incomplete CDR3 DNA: TGTGGTGCTCGGGACAGTAGTCAAAACACCTTGTAC. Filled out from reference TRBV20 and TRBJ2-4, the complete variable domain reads GALVYQYPRRTICKSGTSMRMECQAVGFQATSVAWYRQSPQKTFELIALSTVNSAIKYEQNFTQEKFPISHPNLSFSSMTVLNAYLEDRGLYLCGARDSSQNTLYFGAGTRLSVL.

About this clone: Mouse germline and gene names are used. The CDR3 DNA, read in part, is TGTGCCAGCAAGGACTGGGGGAGCTCCTATGAACAGTAC. As protein: CASKDWGSSYEQY. The full CDR3 protein reads CASKDWGSSYEQYF. This chain uses TRBV13-1 with TRBJ2-7; 10 positions match TRBD2. The CDR3 end lies 1 residue beyond the end of the read and is filled in from the germline J gene. The trim removed 6 bases at V and 0 bases at J, leaving 3 bases unmatched. This CDR3 is built from 14 residues. Germline V gene lookup returns CDR1 NSHNY and CDR2 SYGAGN.

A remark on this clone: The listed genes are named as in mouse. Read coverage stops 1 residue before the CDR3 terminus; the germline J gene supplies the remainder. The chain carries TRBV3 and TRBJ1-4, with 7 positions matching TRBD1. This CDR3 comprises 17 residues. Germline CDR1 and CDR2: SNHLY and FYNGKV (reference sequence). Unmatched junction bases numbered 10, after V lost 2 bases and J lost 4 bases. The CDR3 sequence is CASSLRASGTDNERLFF. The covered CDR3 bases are TGTGCCAGCAGCTTACGGGCCTCCGGGACAGACAACGAAAGATTATTT. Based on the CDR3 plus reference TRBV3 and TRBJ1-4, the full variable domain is GPKVLQIPSHQIIDMGQMVTLNCDPVSNHLYFYWYKQILGQQMEFLVNFYNGKVMEKSKLFKDQFSVERPDGSYFTLKIQPTALEDSAVYFCASSLRASGTDNERLFFGHGTKLSVL.

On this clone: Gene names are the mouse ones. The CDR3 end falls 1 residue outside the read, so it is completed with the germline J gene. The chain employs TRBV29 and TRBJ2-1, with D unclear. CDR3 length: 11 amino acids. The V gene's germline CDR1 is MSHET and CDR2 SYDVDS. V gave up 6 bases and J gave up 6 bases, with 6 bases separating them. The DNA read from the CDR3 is TGTGCTAGCAGGGAGGTTGCTGAGCAGTTC. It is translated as CASREVAEQF. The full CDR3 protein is CASREVAEQFF.

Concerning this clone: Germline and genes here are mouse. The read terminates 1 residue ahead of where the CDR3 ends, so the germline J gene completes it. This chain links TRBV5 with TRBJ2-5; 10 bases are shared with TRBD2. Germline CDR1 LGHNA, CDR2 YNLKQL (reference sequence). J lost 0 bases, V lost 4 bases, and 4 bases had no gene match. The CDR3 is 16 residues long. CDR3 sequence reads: CASSPGLGDNQDTQYF. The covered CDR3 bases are TGTGCCAGCAGCCCTGGACTGGGGGATAACCAAGACACCCAGTAC.

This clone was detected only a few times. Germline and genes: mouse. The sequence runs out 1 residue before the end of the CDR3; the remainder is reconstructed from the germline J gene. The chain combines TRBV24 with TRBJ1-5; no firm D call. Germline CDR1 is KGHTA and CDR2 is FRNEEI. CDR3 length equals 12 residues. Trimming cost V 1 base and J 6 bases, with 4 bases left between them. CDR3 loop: CASSLSVQAPLF. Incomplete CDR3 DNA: TGTGCCAGCAGTCTGTCGGTCCAGGCTCCGCTT.